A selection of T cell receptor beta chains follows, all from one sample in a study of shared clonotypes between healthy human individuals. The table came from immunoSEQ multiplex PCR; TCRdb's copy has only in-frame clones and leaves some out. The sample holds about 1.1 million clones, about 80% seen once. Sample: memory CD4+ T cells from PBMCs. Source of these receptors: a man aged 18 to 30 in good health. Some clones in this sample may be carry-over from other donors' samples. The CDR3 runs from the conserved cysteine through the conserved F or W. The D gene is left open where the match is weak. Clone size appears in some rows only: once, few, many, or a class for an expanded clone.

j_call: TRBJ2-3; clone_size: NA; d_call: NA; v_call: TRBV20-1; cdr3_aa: CSASSTDTQYF; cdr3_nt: TGCAGTGCATCTAGCACAGATACGCAGTATTTT
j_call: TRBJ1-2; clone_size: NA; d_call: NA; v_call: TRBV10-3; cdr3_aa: CAIRIPGVFNYGYTF; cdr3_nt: TGTGCCATCAGAATACCAGGGGTCTTTAACTATGGCTACACCTTC
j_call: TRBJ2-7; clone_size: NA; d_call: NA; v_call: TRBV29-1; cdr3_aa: CSVSVPSYEQYF; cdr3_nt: TGCAGCGTTAGCGTTCCTTCCTACGAGCAGTACTTC
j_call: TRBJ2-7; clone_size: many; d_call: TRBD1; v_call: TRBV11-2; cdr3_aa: CASSSYRGLAYEQYF; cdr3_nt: TGTGCCAGCAGCTCTTACAGGGGGCTAGCCTACGAGCAGTACTTC
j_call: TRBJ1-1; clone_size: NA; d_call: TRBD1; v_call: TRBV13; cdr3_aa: CASSFNRGRTEAFF; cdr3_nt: TGTGCCAGCAGCTTTAACAGGGGGCGGACTGAAGCTTTCTTT
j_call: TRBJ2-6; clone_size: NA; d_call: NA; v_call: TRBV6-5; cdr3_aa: CASSGRGANVLTF; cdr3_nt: TGTGCCAGCTCAGGGCGTGGGGCCAACGTCCTGACTTTC
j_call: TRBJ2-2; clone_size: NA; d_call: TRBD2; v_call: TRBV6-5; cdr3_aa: CASSWGGGTLRELFF; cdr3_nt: TGTGCCAGCAGTTGGGGCGGGGGGACCCTACGGGAGCTGTTTTTT
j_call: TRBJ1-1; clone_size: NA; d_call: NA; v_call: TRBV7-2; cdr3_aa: CASSLVWVLTEAFF; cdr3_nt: TGTGCCAGCAGCTTAGTATGGGTTCTCACTGAAGCTTTCTTT
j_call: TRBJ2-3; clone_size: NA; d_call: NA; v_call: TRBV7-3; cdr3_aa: CASSVTATTDTQYF; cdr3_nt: TGTGCCAGCAGCGTGACAGCTACCACAGATACGCAGTATTTT
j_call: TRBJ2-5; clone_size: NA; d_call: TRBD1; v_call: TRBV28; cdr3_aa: CASSLPGTGRVTQYF; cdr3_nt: TGTGCCAGCAGTTTACCCGGGACAGGGAGGGTGACCCAGTACTTC
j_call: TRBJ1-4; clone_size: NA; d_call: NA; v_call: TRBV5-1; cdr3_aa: CASSATSPFEKLFF; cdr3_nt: TGCGCCAGCAGCGCGACTTCCCCATTCGAAAAACTGTTTTTT
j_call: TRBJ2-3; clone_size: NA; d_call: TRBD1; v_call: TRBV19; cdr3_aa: CASSIGTGGTDTQYF; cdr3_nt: TGTGCCAGTAGTATAGGTACAGGGGGCACAGATACGCAGTATTTT
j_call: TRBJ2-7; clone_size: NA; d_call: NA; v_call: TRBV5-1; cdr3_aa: CASSLDSAATPYEQYF; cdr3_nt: TGCGCCAGCAGCTTGGATTCCGCCGCCACACCCTACGAGCAGTACTTC
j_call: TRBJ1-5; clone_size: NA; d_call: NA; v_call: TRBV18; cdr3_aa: CASSPQGGPDQPQHF; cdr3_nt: TGTGCCAGCTCACCGCAAGGGGGGCCAGACCAGCCCCAGCATTTT
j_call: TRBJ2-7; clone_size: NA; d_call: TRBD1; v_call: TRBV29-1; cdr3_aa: CSAAGTAESYEQYF; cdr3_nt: TGCAGCGCGGCCGGGACAGCCGAATCCTACGAGCAGTACTTC
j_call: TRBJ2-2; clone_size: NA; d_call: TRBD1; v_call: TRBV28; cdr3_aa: CASSSRAYRGTGELFF; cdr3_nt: TGTGCCAGCAGTTCCCGGGCGTACAGGGGCACCGGGGAGCTGTTTTTT
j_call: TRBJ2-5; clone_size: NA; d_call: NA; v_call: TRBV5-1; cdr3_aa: CASSFNGDQETQYF; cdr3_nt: TGCGCCAGCAGCTTCAATGGGGACCAAGAGACCCAGTACTTC
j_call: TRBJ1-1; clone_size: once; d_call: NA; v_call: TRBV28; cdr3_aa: CASSSGGVSEAFF; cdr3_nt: TGTGCCAGCAGCTCCGGGGGGGTCTCGGAGGCTTTCTTT
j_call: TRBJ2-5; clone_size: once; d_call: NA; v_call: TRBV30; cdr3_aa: CAWTPDAARKTQYF; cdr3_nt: TGTGCCTGGACGCCGGACGCCGCGCGGAAGACCCAGTACTTC
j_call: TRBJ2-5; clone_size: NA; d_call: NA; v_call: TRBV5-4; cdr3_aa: CASSGTGGWASGSETQYF; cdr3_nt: TGTGCCAGCAGCGGAACAGGGGGCTGGGCTAGCGGGAGTGAGACCCAGTACTTC
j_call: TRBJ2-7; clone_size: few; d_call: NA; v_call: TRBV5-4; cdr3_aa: CASSEKTGSYEQYF; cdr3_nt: TGTGCCAGCAGTGAAAAAACAGGGTCGTACGAGCAGTACTTC
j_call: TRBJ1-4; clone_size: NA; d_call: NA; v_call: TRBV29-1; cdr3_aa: CSVEGREKLFF; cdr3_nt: TGCAGCGTTGAAGGAAGGGAAAAACTGTTTTTT
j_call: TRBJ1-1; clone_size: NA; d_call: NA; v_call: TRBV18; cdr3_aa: CASSPGGNTEAFF; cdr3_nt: TGTGCCAGCTCACCAGGGGGAAACACTGAAGCTTTCTTT
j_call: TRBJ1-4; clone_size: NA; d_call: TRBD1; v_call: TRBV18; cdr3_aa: CASSLQGQANEKLFF; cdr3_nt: TGTGCCAGCTCACTTCAGGGACAGGCCAATGAAAAACTGTTTTTT
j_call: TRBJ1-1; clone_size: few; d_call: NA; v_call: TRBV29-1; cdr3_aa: CSVGEGGDTEAFF; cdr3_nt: TGCAGCGTGGGAGAAGGAGGGGACACTGAAGCTTTCTTT
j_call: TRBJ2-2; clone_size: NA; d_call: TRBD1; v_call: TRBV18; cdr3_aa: CASSPRTGSGELFF; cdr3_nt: TGTGCCAGCTCACCAAGGACAGGGAGCGGGGAGCTGTTTTTT
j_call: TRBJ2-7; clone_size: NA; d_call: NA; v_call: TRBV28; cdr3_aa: CASSFDGQSFREQYF; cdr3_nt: TGTGCCAGCAGTTTCGACGGACAGTCCTTCAGGGAGCAGTACTTC
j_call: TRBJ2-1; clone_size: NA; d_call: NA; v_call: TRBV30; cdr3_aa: CAWSVLGGRPHEQFF; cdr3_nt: TGTGCCTGGAGTGTACTGGGTGGGAGGCCCCATGAGCAGTTCTTC
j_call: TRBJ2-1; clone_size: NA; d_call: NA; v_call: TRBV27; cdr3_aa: CASSFRSSYNEQFF; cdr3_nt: TGTGCCAGCAGTTTCCGCAGCTCCTACAATGAGCAGTTCTTC
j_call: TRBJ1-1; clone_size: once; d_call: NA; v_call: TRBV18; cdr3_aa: CASSPGTHRMTEAFF; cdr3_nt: TGTGCCAGCTCACCAGGGACCCATCGGATGACTGAAGCTTTCTTT
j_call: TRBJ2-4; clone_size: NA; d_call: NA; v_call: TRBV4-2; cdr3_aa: CASSQQGRSQYF; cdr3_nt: TGTGCCAGCAGCCAACAGGGACGGTCTCAGTACTTC
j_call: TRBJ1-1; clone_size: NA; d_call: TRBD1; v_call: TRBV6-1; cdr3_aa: CASSPRDSEAFF; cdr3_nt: TGTGCCAGCAGTCCCCGGGACAGTGAAGCTTTCTTT
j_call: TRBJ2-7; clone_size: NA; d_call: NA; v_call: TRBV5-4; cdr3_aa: CASSLAAGTDYEQYF; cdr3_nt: TGTGCCAGCAGCTTGGCGGCAGGGACCGACTACGAGCAGTACTTC
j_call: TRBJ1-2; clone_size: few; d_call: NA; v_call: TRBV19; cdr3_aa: CASSSTANYGYTF; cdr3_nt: TGTGCCAGTAGTTCCACAGCTAACTATGGCTACACCTTC